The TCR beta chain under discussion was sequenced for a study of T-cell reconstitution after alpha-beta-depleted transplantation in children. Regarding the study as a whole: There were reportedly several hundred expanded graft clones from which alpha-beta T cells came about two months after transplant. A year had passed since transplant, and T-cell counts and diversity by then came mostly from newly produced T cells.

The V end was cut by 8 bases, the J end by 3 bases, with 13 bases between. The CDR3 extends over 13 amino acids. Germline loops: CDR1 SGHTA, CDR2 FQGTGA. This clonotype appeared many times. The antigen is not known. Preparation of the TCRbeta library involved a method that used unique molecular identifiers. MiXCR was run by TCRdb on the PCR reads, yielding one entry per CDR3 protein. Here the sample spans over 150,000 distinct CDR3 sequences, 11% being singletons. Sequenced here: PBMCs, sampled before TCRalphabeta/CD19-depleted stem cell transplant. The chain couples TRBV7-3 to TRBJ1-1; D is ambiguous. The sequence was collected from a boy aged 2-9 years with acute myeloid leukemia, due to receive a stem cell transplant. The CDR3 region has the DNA TGTGCCAGCTCTTTGGAACCCGACACTGAAGCTTTCTTT. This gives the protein CASSLEPDTEAFF.